One and the same sample provided the 12 T cell receptor beta chains below, sequenced in a study of blood T cells in healthy people across ages. It was with a sample-barcoded 5' primer and a J-beta primer mix that a second PCR of roughly 6 to 12 cycles was run. Each CDR3 protein gets one entry after TCRdb re-called the 5' RACE reads with MiXCR. The sample includes hundreds of thousands of distinct CDR3 sequences, approximately 40% of them seen just once. The sample comprised blood. The receptors derive from a man of 80 years or more in good health.

As regards this clonotype: This could be a read error, since a much larger clone is one nucleotide away. The chain is built from TRBV7-2 and TRBJ1-1, with TRBD1 matching 8 bases. The CDR3 runs 15 residues. Germline V CDR1 and CDR2: SGHTA, FQGNSA. V dropped 5 bases and J dropped 4; count of bases not matched to a gene: 9. The CDR3 DNA sequence: TGTGCCAGCAGCCCTCAGGGGGCGGGGAGCACTGAAGCTTTCTTT. Translated, it gives CASSPQGAGSTEAFF.

This chain uses TRBV7-2 with TRBJ2-5, with TRBD2 identical over 9 bases. The CDR3 is made up of 15 amino acids. Germline V gene lookup returns CDR1 SGHTA and CDR2 FQGNSA. With 5 bases clipped from V and 4 bases from J, the junction kept 8 bases outside the gene matches. The CDR3 nucleotides are TGTGCCAGCAGCCCACTAGCGGGCCAGGGAGAGACCCAGTACTTC. Protein: CASSPLAGQGETQYF. The variable domain in full, with the rest retrieved from reference TRBV7-2 and TRBJ2-5, is GAGVSQSPSNKVTEKGKDVELRCDPISGHTALYWYRQSLGQGLEFLIYFQGNSAPDKSGLPSDRFSAERTGGSVSTLTIQRTQQEDSAVYLCASSPLAGQGETQYFGPGTRLLVL.

This rearrangement joins TRBV11-3 to TRBJ2-1; 8 positions match TRBD2. The germline V gene encodes CDR1 SGHNT and CDR2 YENEEA. Trimming took 6 bases from V and 13 from J; bases not matched to a gene: 8. The CDR3 is made up of 12 amino acids. CDR3: CASSLPGTSQFF. In DNA, the CDR3 is TGTGCCAGCAGTCTCCCGGGGACTAGTCAGTTCTTC.

The sample holds many counts of this clonotype. The chain joins TRBV7-2 to TRBJ2-5; D may be TRBD2 (6 bases). V was trimmed by 6 bases and J by 5 bases, leaving 16 bases between them. Germline V gene data show CDR1 as SGHTA and CDR2 as FQGNSA. This CDR3 comprises 14 residues. As DNA, the CDR3 is TGTGCCAGCAGGCAGGGACTCGCCGGGGAGACCCAGTACTTC. It is translated as CASRQGLAGETQYF.

This clonotype was detected many times. This rearrangement joins TRBV7-2 to TRBJ2-5; a weak D match, TRBD1 (6 bases). Looked up from germline, CDR1 is SGHTA and CDR2 is FQGNSA. The CDR3 extends over 14 amino acids. V lost 6 bases and J 7 bases, leaving 18 bases between the germline ends. The CDR3 loop is CASRVLRDKGTQYF. The CDR3 DNA reads as TGTGCCAGCAGAGTACTCAGGGACAAGGGGACCCAGTACTTC.

This chain uses TRBV5-1 with TRBJ1-2, with 7 bases aligning to TRBD1. The V segment lost 4 bases and the J segment 2 bases; nucleotides outside the gene matches: 8. Germline V lookup: CDR1 SGHRS, CDR2 YFSETQ. The CDR3 runs to 15 residues. The CDR3 sequence: CASSTGTASNYGYTF. CDR3 nucleotides: TGCGCCAGCAGCACTGGGACAGCTTCGAACTATGGCTACACCTTC.

CDR3: CASSQEWGLSSNEQFF. CDR3 coding DNA: TGTGCCAGCAGCCAAGAGTGGGGACTAAGCTCGAATGAGCAGTTCTTC. The chain couples TRBV14 to TRBJ2-1; the match to TRBD2 covers 7 bases. Germline assignment: CDR1 SGHDN and CDR2 FVKESK. The J segment lost 7 bases and the V segment lost 0 bases, leaving 9 bases of the junction unmatched. The CDR3 runs 16 residues.

The chain recombines TRBV11-3 with TRBJ2-1; D remains ambiguous. Germline V gene sequence: CDR1 SGHNT, CDR2 YENEEA. The CDR3 totals 13 residues. Trimming pared 3 bases from V and 5 bases from J, leaving 8 bases between. This chain's CDR3 is CASSFNRDNEQFF. Here the CDR3 DNA reads TGTGCCAGCAGCTTCAATCGGGACAATGAGCAGTTCTTC.

The chain combines TRBV12-3 or TRBV12-4 with TRBJ2-7; D not certain. The tail of the sequence fits TRBJ2-4 better, so the J call may be wrong. The CDR3 length is 14 residues. The CDR3 is CASSLASTVNIQYF. In nucleotides, the CDR3 is TGTGCCAGCAGTTTAGCATCAACCGTTAACATTCAGTACTTC.

The chain has TRBV15 and TRBJ2-7; no clear D. CDR1 and CDR2 from the germline V gene are LNHNV and YYDKDF (reference sequence). The CDR3 loop spans 14 amino acids. Trimming took off 0 bases at V and 7 bases at J, with 13 bases between the two ends. CDR3 sequence reads: CATSRDLVVIEQYF. In DNA, the CDR3 is TGTGCCACCAGCAGAGATCTCGTAGTTATTGAGCAGTACTTC. Based on the CDR3 plus reference TRBV15 and TRBJ2-7, the full variable domain is DAMVIQNPRYQVTQFGKPVTLSCSQTLNHNVMYWYQQKSSQAPKLLFHYYDKDFNNEADTPDNFQSRRPNTSFCFLDIRSPGLGDTAMYLCATSRDLVVIEQYFGPGTRLTVT.

This clonotype was seen more than once but under ten times. The chain carries TRBV4-3 and TRBJ1-6; D remains unclear. Trimming stripped 0 bases from V and 3 bases from J, with 12 bases between. This CDR3 is 17 amino acids long. Germline assignment: CDR1 LGHNA and CDR2 YSLEER. In nucleotides, the CDR3 is TGCGCCAGCAGCCAAGATGTGACGGCGTTCTATAATTCACCCCTCCACTTT. Translation gives CASSQDVTAFYNSPLHF.

The chain is built from TRBV15 and TRBJ2-1; no clear D. The length of the CDR3 is 12 residues. Per germline, CDR1 LNHNV and CDR2 YYDKDF (reference sequence). With 2 bases removed from V and 9 bases from J, the gap between germline ends came to 8 bases. The CDR3 DNA follows: TGTGCCACCAGCAGAAGACGAAGTGAGCAGTTCTTC. Its protein is CATSRRRSEQFF.